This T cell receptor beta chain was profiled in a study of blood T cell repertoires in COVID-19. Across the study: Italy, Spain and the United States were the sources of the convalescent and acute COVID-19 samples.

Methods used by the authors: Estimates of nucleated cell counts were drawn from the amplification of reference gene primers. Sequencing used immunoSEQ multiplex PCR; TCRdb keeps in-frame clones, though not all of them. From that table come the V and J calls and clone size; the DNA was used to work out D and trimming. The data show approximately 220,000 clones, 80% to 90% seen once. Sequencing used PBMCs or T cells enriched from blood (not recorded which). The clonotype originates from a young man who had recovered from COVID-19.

This CDR3 reads CASSRGGGFTYEQYF. The CDR3 bases are TGTGCCAGCAGCCGCGGGGGCGGATTTACCTACGAGCAGTACTTC. This rearrangement joins TRBV6-2 or TRBV6-3 to TRBJ2-7; tentative D call: TRBD2 (7 bases). Germline loops: CDR1 MNHEY, CDR2 SVGEGT. Trimming left V 6 bases short and J 2 bases short, with 17 bases between. There are 15 residues in the CDR3.